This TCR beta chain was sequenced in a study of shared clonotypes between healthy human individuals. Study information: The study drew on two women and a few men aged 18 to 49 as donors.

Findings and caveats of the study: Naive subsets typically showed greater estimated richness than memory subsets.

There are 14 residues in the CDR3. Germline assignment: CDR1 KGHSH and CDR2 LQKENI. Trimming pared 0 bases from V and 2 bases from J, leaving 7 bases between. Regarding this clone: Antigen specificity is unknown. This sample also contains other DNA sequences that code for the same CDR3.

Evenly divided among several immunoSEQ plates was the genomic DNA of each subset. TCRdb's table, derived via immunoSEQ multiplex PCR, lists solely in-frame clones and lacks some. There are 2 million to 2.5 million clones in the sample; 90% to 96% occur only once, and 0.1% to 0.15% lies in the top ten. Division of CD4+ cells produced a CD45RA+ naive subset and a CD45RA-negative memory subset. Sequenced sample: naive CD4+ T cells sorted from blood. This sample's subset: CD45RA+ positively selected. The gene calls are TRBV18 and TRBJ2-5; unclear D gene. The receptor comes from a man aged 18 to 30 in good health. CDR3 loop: CASSPPTQQETQYF. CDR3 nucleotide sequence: TGTGCCAGCTCACCACCGACCCAGCAAGAGACCCAGTACTTC.